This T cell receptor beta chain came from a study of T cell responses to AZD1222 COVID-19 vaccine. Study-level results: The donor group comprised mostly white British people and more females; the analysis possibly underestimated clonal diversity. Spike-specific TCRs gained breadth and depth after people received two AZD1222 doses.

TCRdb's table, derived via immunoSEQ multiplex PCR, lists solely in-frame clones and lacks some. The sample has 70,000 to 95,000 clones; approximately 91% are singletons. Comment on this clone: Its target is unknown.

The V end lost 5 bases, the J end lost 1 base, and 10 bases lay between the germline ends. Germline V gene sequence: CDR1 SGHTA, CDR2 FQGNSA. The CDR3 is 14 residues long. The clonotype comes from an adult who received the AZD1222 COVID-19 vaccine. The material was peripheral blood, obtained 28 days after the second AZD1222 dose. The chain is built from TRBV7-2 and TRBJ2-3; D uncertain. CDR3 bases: TGTGCCAGCAGCCGTAGTGAGCGCACAGATACGCAGTATTTT. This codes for CASSRSERTDTQYF.